Listed below are T cell receptor beta chains from one sample, sequenced in a study of long-term antiretroviral therapy in people with HIV. Clones were read by immunoSEQ multiplex PCR, and TCRdb kept only the in-frame ones, dropping some. This sample has around 25,000 clones; around 83% occur once, and the top ten carry under 6%. The sample in question was unsorted PBMCs, obtained 3 years after starting antiretroviral therapy. The receptors shown here come from a man aged 18 to 29 with HIV. The conserved cysteine and the conserved F or W are not part of the CDR3 here.

TRBV19	TRBJ1-4	ASSIWSATNEKLF
TRBV7-3	TRBJ2-3	ASSLGAGQDTQY
TRBV7-2	TRBJ2-3	ASSLGLAGGLRVTDTQY
TRBV30	TRBJ2-7	AWRDLPAGKQY
TRBV5-1	TRBJ1-2	ASSLDGGYGYT
TRBV4-1	TRBJ1-1	ASSQVGNWGTEAF
TRBV28	TRBJ2-3	ASSEQGLYTQY
TRBV28	TRBJ1-3	ASSLEVEAGQEE
TRBV7-2	TRBJ1-5	ASSSVSGGGNQPQH
TRBV7-6	TRBJ2-1	ASSLATYNEQF
TRBV10-3	TRBJ1-6	AIRGTGESVPLH
TRBV28	TRBJ2-3	ASSLFRGFTDTQY
TRBV19	TRBJ1-5	ASSLAFLQINQPQH
TRBV15	TRBJ2-3	ATSRGGAGESTDTQY
TRBV7-3	TRBJ2-5	ASSFLRGETQY
TRBV6-1	TRBJ2-3	ATGLNTDTQY
TRBV28	TRBJ1-2	ASSLLLAGGEGVGYT
TRBV6-5	TRBJ1-5	ASSYSGGPGNQPQH
TRBV29-1	TRBJ1-2	SVLGPGGGYT
TRBV15	TRBJ2-5	ATSRARETQY
TRBV27	TRBJ2-3	ASSPDLAGAPTDTQY
TRBV2	TRBJ1-2	ASRVIRERNYGYT
TRBV27	TRBJ2-1	ASSFLDGTNEQF
TRBV15	TRBJ1-2	ATSRDLLWVSKGYT
TRBV5-1	TRBJ1-6	ATRRDSNTPLH
TRBV6-1	TRBJ1-3	ASSDWGGYSGNTIY
TRBV30	TRBJ1-2	AGPGQPFKARGYT
TRBV2	TRBJ2-5	ASKGPGHLETQY
TRBV29-1	TRBJ2-1	SVEQPYSYNEQF
TRBV7-2	TRBJ1-6	ASSPLRNSPLH
TRBV27	TRBJ1-5	ASSSLAAGGGTQPQH
TRBV21-1	TRBJ2-2	ASSKEAGAGTGWNGELF
TRBV2	TRBJ1-4	ASSESATNEKLF
TRBV11-2	TRBJ2-2	ASSTLLGRPATGELF
TRBV6-1	TRBJ1-6	ASSESRGRKAHSYNSPLH
TRBV28	TRBJ2-1	ASTFGQGFDEQF
TRBV5-5	TRBJ2-5	ASSPGTGVEGETQY